This T cell receptor (beta chain) came from a study of OX40 agonist ivuxolimab in advanced cancers. The method was immunoSEQ multiplex PCR; TCRdb's version includes in-frame clones alone and lacks a portion of them. The sample shows over 60,000 clones, around nine tenths of them seen only once. As to this clone: Other DNA sequences from this sample encode an identical CDR3 as well.

This TCR was sampled from an adult with an advanced solid tumor such as melanoma, head and neck, liver or kidney cancer. The sequences come from CD4+ or CD8+ T cells sorted from blood, collected in a trial of the OX40 agonist ivuxolimab.

The chain's CDR3 is CAWSVRSNQPQHF. The CDR3 nucleotides are TGTGCCTGGAGTGTAAGGAGCAATCAGCCCCAGCATTTT. This chain connects TRBV30 to TRBJ1-5; D is uncertain. The CDR3 is 13 amino acids. CDR1 GTSNPN and CDR2 SVGIG come from the germline V gene (reference sequence). V was pared by 0 bases and J by 1 base, with 4 bases between.